The rows below give T cell receptor beta chains drawn from one sample of a study of post-analysis software for immune sequencing data. Using its own MiXCR run on the PCR reads, TCRdb lists one record per CDR3 protein. The sample shows about 540,000 distinct CDR3 sequences, around 34% of them seen only once. Sequencing was performed on blood. The receptors were sampled from a girl aged 2-17 years with multiple sclerosis. Both conserved end residues are part of each CDR3. Each record gives: CDR3 DNA, CDR3 protein, V gene, clone size, D gene, J gene. A D gene is named only where the DNA matches it firmly. The listing skips clone size in some rows; elsewhere it reads once, few, many or a size class.

cdr3_nt: TGTGCCAGCAGTGTCCCCGGGGACGAGCAGTACTTC
cdr3_aa: CASSVPGDEQYF
v_call: TRBV6-5
clone_size: NA
d_call: NA
j_call: TRBJ2-7

cdr3_nt: TGTGCCAGCAGTCCATCGGCAGGGGCAACTATGCCTAACTATGGCTACACCTTC
cdr3_aa: CASSPSAGATMPNYGYTF
v_call: TRBV28
clone_size: NA
d_call: NA
j_call: TRBJ1-2

cdr3_nt: TGTGCCAGCAGCTTAGCCCAGGGGGGGGCAACGGACAATGAGCAGTTCTTC
cdr3_aa: CASSLAQGGATDNEQFF
v_call: TRBV7-9
clone_size: few
d_call: NA
j_call: TRBJ2-1

cdr3_nt: TGCGCCAGCAGATCATCCACAGGGGCGAGTGGCTACACCTTC
cdr3_aa: CASRSSTGASGYTF
v_call: TRBV5-1
clone_size: few
d_call: TRBD1
j_call: TRBJ1-2

cdr3_nt: TGTGCCACCAGCAGCATTACAGGGGGGTCGTATTATGGCTACACCTTC
cdr3_aa: CATSSITGGSYYGYTF
v_call: TRBV15
clone_size: few
d_call: TRBD1
j_call: TRBJ1-2

cdr3_nt: TGCAGCGCCCGGAATAGGGGGAACACCGGGGAGCTGTTTTTT
cdr3_aa: CSARNRGNTGELFF
v_call: TRBV29-1
clone_size: few
d_call: NA
j_call: TRBJ2-2

cdr3_nt: TGCAGTGCTAGTTCAGGGGCGATGCCCTCTGGAAACACCATATATTTT
cdr3_aa: CSASSGAMPSGNTIYF
v_call: TRBV20-1
clone_size: NA
d_call: NA
j_call: TRBJ1-3

cdr3_nt: TGTGCCAGCAGTGAATTTGGGGTCCAAGAGACCCAGTACTTC
cdr3_aa: CASSEFGVQETQYF
v_call: TRBV25-1
clone_size: many
d_call: NA
j_call: TRBJ2-5

cdr3_nt: TGTGCCATCATCGCAGGGCCGAACACTGAAGCTTTCTTT
cdr3_aa: CAIIAGPNTEAFF
v_call: TRBV10-3
clone_size: few
d_call: NA
j_call: TRBJ1-1

cdr3_nt: TGTGCCAGCAGTTTCCTAGCGGGGGCCCCACAAGAGACCCAGTACTTC
cdr3_aa: CASSFLAGAPQETQYF
v_call: TRBV12-3/TRBV12-4
clone_size: few
d_call: TRBD2
j_call: TRBJ2-5

cdr3_nt: TGTGCCAGCAGCTCCGGGACAGAAAACACAGATACGCAGTATTTT
cdr3_aa: CASSSGTENTDTQYF
v_call: TRBV7-9
clone_size: NA
d_call: TRBD1
j_call: TRBJ2-3

cdr3_nt: TGTGCCAGCAGCCCGAGGTCAGATGGGGCGGCAACGTACACAGATACGCAGTATTTT
cdr3_aa: CASSPRSDGAATYTDTQYF
v_call: TRBV7-6
clone_size: NA
d_call: NA
j_call: TRBJ2-3

cdr3_nt: TGTGCCAGCAGCCCACCGGGACAGAATTCACCCCTCCACTTT
cdr3_aa: CASSPPGQNSPLHF
v_call: TRBV5-5
clone_size: many
d_call: TRBD1
j_call: TRBJ1-6

cdr3_nt: TGCAGTGCTGGGAGACCGGAAGATACGCAGTATTTT
cdr3_aa: CSAGRPEDTQYF
v_call: TRBV20-1
clone_size: NA
d_call: NA
j_call: TRBJ2-3

cdr3_nt: TGCAGTGCTTGGAGACTAGCGGGGAACACAGATACGCAGTATTTT
cdr3_aa: CSAWRLAGNTDTQYF
v_call: TRBV20-1
clone_size: many
d_call: TRBD2
j_call: TRBJ2-3

cdr3_nt: TGTGCCAGCAGCCCCTTGGGACTAAACAATGAGCAGTTCTTC
cdr3_aa: CASSPLGLNNEQFF
v_call: TRBV14
clone_size: NA
d_call: TRBD2
j_call: TRBJ2-1

cdr3_nt: TGCAGCGTTGGCGGGACTAGCGGGGGGGAGGGTCGGGAGACCCAGTACTTC
cdr3_aa: CSVGGTSGGEGRETQYF
v_call: TRBV29-1
clone_size: NA
d_call: TRBD2
j_call: TRBJ2-5

cdr3_nt: TGTGCCAGCAGTTTTAGGAGACAGTTGAACACTGAAGCTTTCTTT
cdr3_aa: CASSFRRQLNTEAFF
v_call: TRBV12-3/TRBV12-4
clone_size: NA
d_call: NA
j_call: TRBJ1-1

cdr3_nt: TGTGCCAGCAGCTTTCCGGGACAGAGTGGCGGCTACACCTTC
cdr3_aa: CASSFPGQSGGYTF
v_call: TRBV5-6
clone_size: once
d_call: TRBD1
j_call: TRBJ1-2

cdr3_nt: TGCAGTGCTAGTCCCGGGGGGGCCTCCTACGAGCAGTACTTC
cdr3_aa: CSASPGGASYEQYF
v_call: TRBV20-1
clone_size: NA
d_call: TRBD2
j_call: TRBJ2-7

cdr3_nt: TGTGCCAGCAGCTTAGAGACCCTCCGGGAGACCCAGTACTTC
cdr3_aa: CASSLETLRETQYF
v_call: TRBV11-2
clone_size: NA
d_call: NA
j_call: TRBJ2-5

cdr3_nt: TGTGCCAGCAGTGCACCTAGCGGGGGGATCCTCTCCTACGAGCAGTACTTC
cdr3_aa: CASSAPSGGILSYEQYF
v_call: TRBV12-3/TRBV12-4
clone_size: NA
d_call: TRBD2
j_call: TRBJ2-7

cdr3_nt: TGTGCCAGCAGCTTAGCCGGGACTAACTACAATGAGCAGTTCTTC
cdr3_aa: CASSLAGTNYNEQFF
v_call: TRBV5-6
clone_size: NA
d_call: TRBD2
j_call: TRBJ2-1

cdr3_nt: TGCGCCAGCAGCTTGGGTGGGGTCGCAGACATTCAGTACTTC
cdr3_aa: CASSLGGVADIQYF
v_call: TRBV5-1
clone_size: NA
d_call: NA
j_call: TRBJ2-4

cdr3_nt: TGTGCCAGCAGTTTCTATGACAGGGCCGTCGGGTACAATGAGCAGTTCTTC
cdr3_aa: CASSFYDRAVGYNEQFF
v_call: TRBV28
clone_size: NA
d_call: TRBD1
j_call: TRBJ2-1

cdr3_nt: TGTGCCAGTGGACCGGGAGAAGAGACCCAGTACTTC
cdr3_aa: CASGPGEETQYF
v_call: TRBV6-2/TRBV6-3
clone_size: NA
d_call: NA
j_call: TRBJ2-5

cdr3_nt: TGTGCCAGCAGTTTAACAGGAGACACTGAAGCTTTCTTT
cdr3_aa: CASSLTGDTEAFF
v_call: TRBV5-1
clone_size: many
d_call: NA
j_call: TRBJ1-1

cdr3_nt: TGTGCCAGCAGCTGGGGACTAGCGGGCAACAATGAGCAGTTCTTC
cdr3_aa: CASSWGLAGNNEQFF
v_call: TRBV7-9
clone_size: NA
d_call: TRBD2
j_call: TRBJ2-1

cdr3_nt: TGTACCACAACTCCGAAACAGGGGAAAATGTACAATGAGCAGTTCTTC
cdr3_aa: CTTTPKQGKMYNEQFF
v_call: TRBV18
clone_size: NA
d_call: TRBD1
j_call: TRBJ2-1

cdr3_nt: TGTGCCAGCAGCCAAGGGGAGCGGGGGCCCTACAATGAGCAGTTCTTC
cdr3_aa: CASSQGERGPYNEQFF
v_call: TRBV14
clone_size: NA
d_call: TRBD2
j_call: TRBJ2-1

cdr3_nt: TGTGCCAGTAGTGATTCAGGGGGCTACTACAATGAGCAGTTCTTC
cdr3_aa: CASSDSGGYYNEQFF
v_call: TRBV19
clone_size: NA
d_call: TRBD1
j_call: TRBJ2-1

cdr3_nt: TGCGCCAGCAGCCAACCAGGGACGAACACTGAAGCTTTCTTT
cdr3_aa: CASSQPGTNTEAFF
v_call: TRBV4-1
clone_size: NA
d_call: NA
j_call: TRBJ1-1

cdr3_nt: TGTGCCACCAGAGGCGGGGGTTACAATGAGCACTTCTTC
cdr3_aa: CATRGGGYNEHFF
v_call: TRBV24-1
clone_size: NA
d_call: TRBD2
j_call: TRBJ2-1

cdr3_nt: TGTGCCAGCAGTTTCAGCTCCTACGAGCAGTACTTC
cdr3_aa: CASSFSSYEQYF
v_call: TRBV28
clone_size: few
d_call: NA
j_call: TRBJ2-7

cdr3_nt: TGCAGTGCTAGAGGCGGGGAGGGCTTATACGAGCAGTACTTC
cdr3_aa: CSARGGEGLYEQYF
v_call: TRBV20-1
clone_size: few
d_call: TRBD2
j_call: TRBJ2-7

cdr3_nt: TGTGCCATCCTCCCGGGACAGGGTTACAATGAGCAGTTCTTC
cdr3_aa: CAILPGQGYNEQFF
v_call: TRBV10-3
clone_size: few
d_call: TRBD1
j_call: TRBJ2-1

cdr3_nt: TGTGCCAGCAGTTACTCGAGGGGACGCCCTGAAGCTTTCTTT
cdr3_aa: CASSYSRGRPEAFF
v_call: TRBV6-5
clone_size: NA
d_call: NA
j_call: TRBJ1-1

cdr3_nt: TGTGCCAGCAGCTTTCAATTCTTAGGTTATAGCAATCAGCCCCAGCATTTT
cdr3_aa: CASSFQFLGYSNQPQHF
v_call: TRBV7-9
clone_size: NA
d_call: NA
j_call: TRBJ1-5

cdr3_nt: TGTGCCAGCAGCTCTCGAAAGCGAGGGACAGACCGTGAAGCTTTCTTT
cdr3_aa: CASSSRKRGTDREAFF
v_call: TRBV5-6
clone_size: NA
d_call: TRBD1
j_call: TRBJ1-1

cdr3_nt: TGCAGTGCTAGGGCCTTATCACCCCTCCACTTT
cdr3_aa: CSARALSPLHF
v_call: TRBV20-1
clone_size: few
d_call: NA
j_call: TRBJ1-6